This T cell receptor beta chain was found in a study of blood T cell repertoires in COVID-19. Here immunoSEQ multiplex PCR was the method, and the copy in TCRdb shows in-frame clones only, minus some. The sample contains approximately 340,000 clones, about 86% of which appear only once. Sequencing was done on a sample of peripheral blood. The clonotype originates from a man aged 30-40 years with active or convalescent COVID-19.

The CDR3 region is CASTFTGGAEAFF. CDR3 bases: TGTGCCAGCACTTTTACAGGGGGCGCTGAAGCTTTCTTT. V gene TRBV12-3 or TRBV12-4 combines with J gene TRBJ1-1, with 9 bases aligning to TRBD1. The trim removed 7 bases at V and 6 bases at J, leaving 6 bases unmatched. The CDR3 runs 13 residues.